This TCR beta chain was observed in a study of vaccination effects on CD4 cells after COVID-19. Points on this clone: Antigen: not known.

Sequenced by immunoSEQ multiplex PCR; TCRdb stores in-frame clones only, minus some. Altogether roughly 41,000 clones are present, 55% to 80% being singletons, with the ten largest covering approximately 7.7%. Once cultured for 10 days, the cells underwent separation to obtain CD4+ T cells. The participants, recipients of two vaccine doses, got either BNT162b2 or mRNA-1273. Half-medium replacement with IL-2 medium occurred on days 3 and 7. CDR3 length: 16 amino acids. The V gene end was trimmed by 7 bases and the J gene end by 2 bases; junction bases not matched to a gene: 14. Germline CDR1 reads MNHEY; CDR2 reads SMNVEV (reference sequence).

Sequences were derived from CD4+ T cells from PBMCs cultured without peptide, sampled after COVID-19 vaccination. The genes are TRBV27 and TRBJ2-7, with TRBD1 matching 7 bases. The TCR sequence derives from a human donor who received a COVID-19 vaccine. Written as DNA, the CDR3 is TGTGCCAGCACCCCAAGTTTTGACAGGGCCCCCTACGAGCAGTACTTC. Its protein is CASTPSFDRAPYEQYF.